Listed below are T cell receptor beta chains from one sample, sequenced in a study of cytomegalovirus exposure and HLA in healthy donors. Data came from immunoSEQ multiplex PCR; TCRdb stores just in-frame clones and leaves some out. Here the sample spans about 170,000 clones, approximately 81% being singletons. Sequenced input: PBMCs. These receptors came from a man aged 30-40 years in good health and CMV-seropositive. Each CDR3 is given with its conserved first and last residue. The D gene is left open where the match is weak. The size of a clone is reported for some rows only, either as once, few or many, or as a class for expanded clones.

D gene	V gene	clone size	J gene	CDR3 DNA	CDR3 protein
TRBD1	TRBV7-2	.	TRBJ1-3	TGTGCCAGCAGCTTAGCAGGAGGGGGCTATGGAAACACCATATATTTT	CASSLAGGGYGNTIYF
TRBD2	TRBV30	.	TRBJ2-2	TGTGCCCGGGGAGGGCGGCGGGACTTAGGTTCCGGGGAGCTGTTTTTT	CARGGRRDLGSGELFF
.	TRBV4-3	.	TRBJ1-2	TGCGCCAGCAGCCAAGAGCCTTACCCAGCCCCGACAGTTCCCTATGGCTACACCTTC	CASSQEPYPAPTVPYGYTF
.	TRBV6-5	.	TRBJ1-1	TGTGCCAGCGGGGCCGGCGGAGCTTTCTTT	CASGAGGAFF
.	TRBV4-3	.	TRBJ2-2	TGCGCCAGCAGCCAAGAAGGGATAGCGGTCGGGGAGCTGTTTTTT	CASSQEGIAVGELFF
TRBD1	TRBV13	.	TRBJ1-4	TGTGCCAGCAGCTTCAGCACAGGGGCCAGAGGTGAAAAACTGTTTTTT	CASSFSTGARGEKLFF
.	TRBV27	.	TRBJ2-7	TGTGCCAGCAGTTACACAGGGCAGCGCGAGCAGTACTTC	CASSYTGQREQYF
.	TRBV19	.	TRBJ2-5	TGTGCCAGTAGTATTGGAGGTGGATCAGGGACCCAGTACTTC	CASSIGGGSGTQYF
.	TRBV7-3	.	TRBJ2-3	TGTGCCAGCAGCCCCTCTAGCGGCACAGATACGCAGTATTTT	CASSPSSGTDTQYF
TRBD2	TRBV11-2	once	TRBJ2-1	TGTGCCAGCAGCTTAGTCGGGACTAGCGGGAACAATGAGCAGTTCTTC	CASSLVGTSGNNEQFF
TRBD2	TRBV19	.	TRBJ2-2	TGTGCCAGTAGTACGCTAGCGGAAACCGGGGAGCTGTTTTTT	CASSTLAETGELFF
TRBD1	TRBV28	.	TRBJ2-2	TGTGCCAGCAGCTCGGGACAGGAGACCGGGGAGCTGTTTTTT	CASSSGQETGELFF
TRBD2	TRBV14	.	TRBJ2-1	TGTGCCAGCAGCGAGACTAGCGGGGCCCCTCCCTACAATGAGCAGTTCTTC	CASSETSGAPPYNEQFF
TRBD1	TRBV5-4	.	TRBJ2-5	TGTGCCAGCAGCTCCCCGGGACAGGGAAGGGGTGGCCAAGAGACCCAGTACTTC	CASSSPGQGRGGQETQYF
TRBD1	TRBV6-5	.	TRBJ1-2	TGTGCCAGCAGTGCCTCCGGGACAGGGTTTGACACCTTC	CASSASGTGFDTF
.	TRBV19	.	TRBJ2-5	TGTGCCAGTAAGGACAGACAAGAGACCCAGTACTTC	CASKDRQETQYF
.	TRBV5-3	.	TRBJ1-3	TGTGCCAGAAGCTTCCGGGGGAAAGCTGGAAACACCATATATTTT	CARSFRGKAGNTIYF
.	TRBV6-5	.	TRBJ1-1	TGTGCCAGCAGAATACAGGAGAACACTGAAGCTTTCTTT	CASRIQENTEAFF
.	TRBV6-1	.	TRBJ1-5	TGTGCCAGCAGTGAAGCGCAAAGGGGGTCGAATCAGCCCCAGCATTTT	CASSEAQRGSNQPQHF
.	TRBV11-3	.	TRBJ2-3	TGTGCCATCCAGTGGGGCCCTAGCACAGATACGCAGTATTTT	CAIQWGPSTDTQYF
.	TRBV7-9	.	TRBJ1-1	TGTGCCAGCAGCTTAGCGCTAGGACAGAAGTCTGAAGCTTTCTTT	CASSLALGQKSEAFF
.	TRBV11-3	.	TRBJ2-6	TGTGCCAGCAGACCTCAGGGGTCCGGGGCCAACGTCCTGACTTTC	CASRPQGSGANVLTF
TRBD1	TRBV11-3	.	TRBJ2-7	TGTGCCAGCAGCTTAACGGGACAGGGCTCCTACGAGCAGTACTTC	CASSLTGQGSYEQYF
TRBD2	TRBV11-2	.	TRBJ2-1	TGTGCCAGCAGCTTCCGGGGAGGGCCCTACAATGAGCAGTTCTTC	CASSFRGGPYNEQFF
.	TRBV7-2	.	TRBJ1-5	TGTGCCAGCAGCCCCCAGGGAGGAGGGCAGCCCCAGCATTTT	CASSPQGGGQPQHF
.	TRBV7-3	.	TRBJ2-1	TGTGCCAGCAGCTCCACTCCGGGGATCGACGGGCAGTTCTTC	CASSSTPGIDGQFF
TRBD1	TRBV4-3	.	TRBJ2-1	TGCGCCAGCAGCTACCAAACCCTTCAGGGGGCGTACAATGAGCAGTTCTTC	CASSYQTLQGAYNEQFF
.	TRBV11-3	.	TRBJ2-2	TGTGCCAGCAGCTTAAACAGGGCAACCGGGGAGCTGTTTTTT	CASSLNRATGELFF
.	TRBV19	.	TRBJ2-1	TGTGCCAGTAGTATACCCCTTCTCCTGGGGAGTCGGGTGAATGAGCAGTTCTTC	CASSIPLLLGSRVNEQFF
.	TRBV5-4	.	TRBJ1-1	TGTGCCAGCAGCTTTAGGGGAGGAGACACTGAAGCTTTCTTT	CASSFRGGDTEAFF